The 28 T cell receptor beta chains below all came from one sample that was sequenced in a study of blood T cell repertoires in COVID-19. Using immunoSEQ multiplex PCR, the repertoire was profiled, and TCRdb retains in-frame clones only, with some absent. The sample includes about 200,000 clones, around 84% of them seen just once. Sequenced input: peripheral blood. These receptors originate from a human donor in a cohort sampled during active COVID-19.

This chain joins TRBV18 and TRBJ1-1, with D hard to call. In germline, CDR1 is KGHSH, CDR2 LQKENI. The CDR3 is made up of 14 amino acids. Between the trimmed V and J ends, which lost 2 bases and 1 base, there was a span of 8 bases. CDR3: CASSPSQRNTEAFF. CDR3 nucleotides: TGTGCCAGCTCACCATCACAGAGGAACACTGAAGCTTTCTTT.

The chain links TRBV5-4 to TRBJ1-4; no definite D call. In germline, CDR1 is SGHNT, CDR2 YYREEE (reference sequence). This CDR3 is built from 15 residues. Trimming stripped 0 bases from V and 4 bases from J, with 10 bases between. DNA of the CDR3: TGTGCCAGCAGCTTGGGTGGGTCGGGTAATGAAAAACTGTTTTTT. Its translation is CASSLGGSGNEKLFF.

The chain recombines TRBV18 with TRBJ1-2; 9 bases match TRBD1. The length of the CDR3 is 14 residues. J was trimmed by 1 base and V by 3 bases; bases with no gene match: 0. Germline assignment: CDR1 KGHSH and CDR2 LQKENI. CDR3 loop: CASSPGQGNYGYTF. CDR3 nucleotide sequence: TGTGCCAGCTCACCGGGACAGGGTAACTATGGCTACACCTTC.

This clone was observed a single time. The chain has TRBV19 and TRBJ2-7, with 12 positions matching TRBD2. V lost 3 bases and J lost 2; bases outside the gene matches: 5. The CDR3 sequence is 16 residues long. Germline assignment: CDR1 LNHDA and CDR2 SQIVND (reference sequence). This chain's CDR3 is CASSISLAGGAYEQYF. The CDR3 DNA reads as TGTGCCAGTAGTATTTCACTAGCGGGAGGCGCCTACGAGCAGTACTTC.

The rearrangement links TRBV27 to TRBJ2-7; D is uncertain. There are 13 residues in the CDR3. Per germline, CDR1 MNHEY and CDR2 SMNVEV (reference sequence). V was shortened by 3 bases and J by 2 bases, with 8 bases between the two germline ends. The CDR3: CASSFNRAYEQYF. CDR3 sequence (DNA): TGTGCCAGCAGTTTCAACAGAGCCTACGAGCAGTACTTC.

The V call is TRBV28, the J call TRBJ2-1, with 11 bases that match TRBD2. The CDR3 has 17 amino acids. The trim removed 2 bases at V and 7 bases at J, leaving 10 bases unmatched. CDR1 and CDR2 (germline): MDHEN, SYDVKM. The CDR3 here is CASSLADSGRGWNEQFF. The CDR3 DNA follows: TGTGCCAGCAGTTTAGCCGATAGCGGGAGGGGTTGGAATGAGCAGTTCTTC.

V usage is TRBV15 and J usage is TRBJ1-5; D perhaps matches TRBD1 (5 bases). In germline, CDR1 is LNHNV, CDR2 YYDKDF (reference sequence). This CDR3 contains 17 residues. The V end lost 0 bases, the J end lost 3 bases, and 15 bases lay between the germline ends. The CDR3 is CATSRDLPGKVNQPQHF. In nucleotides, the CDR3 is TGTGCCACCAGCAGAGATCTGCCAGGGAAAGTCAATCAGCCCCAGCATTTT. The complete variable domain, with remaining parts taken from reference TRBV15 and TRBJ1-5, reads DAMVIQNPRYQVTQFGKPVTLSCSQTLNHNVMYWYQQKSSQAPKLLFHYYDKDFNNEADTPDNFQSRRPNTSFCFLDIRSPGLGDTAMYLCATSRDLPGKVNQPQHFGDGTRLSIL.

This clone appeared a single time. The V gene is TRBV25-1, the J gene TRBJ1-6, with 8 bases that match TRBD1. The J segment lost 10 bases and the V segment lost 5 bases, leaving 16 bases of the junction unmatched. The CDR3 is made up of 17 amino acids. Germline V gene sequence: CDR1 MGHDK, CDR2 SYGVNS. The CDR3 DNA reads TGTGCCAGCAGTACCGGACAGGGAAAAAATTTGAGATCACCCCTCCACTTT. As protein: CASSTGQGKNLRSPLHF.

This chain uses TRBV10-1 with TRBJ1-6; 7 bases are shared with TRBD1. Germline V gene sequence: CDR1 WNHNN, CDR2 SYGVQD (reference sequence). The CDR3 sequence is 12 residues long. The J segment lost 6 bases and the V segment lost 8 bases, leaving 1 base of the junction unmatched. CDR3 in DNA: TGCGCCAGCGGGACAGCTAATTCACCCCTCCACTTT. It codes for CASGTANSPLHF.

The V gene is TRBV24-1, the J gene TRBJ2-1, with D possibly being TRBD1 (5 bases). The germline V gene encodes CDR1 KGHDR and CDR2 SFDVKD. V shed 3 bases and J shed 6 bases, with 8 bases lying between them. The length of the CDR3 is 13 residues. CDR3: CATSDLQGNEQFF. The CDR3 DNA sequence: TGTGCCACCAGTGATCTTCAGGGCAATGAGCAGTTCTTC.

V usage is TRBV4-1 and J usage is TRBJ2-3, with TRBD2 matching over 11 bases. V shed 1 base and J 3 bases; nucleotides not matched to a gene: 9. Looked up from germline, CDR1 is MGHRA and CDR2 is YSYEKL. The CDR3 sequence is 18 residues long. CDR3 DNA sequence: TGCGCCAGCAGCCAAGTACTAGCGGGAGTGGGAAGGACAGATACGCAGTATTTT. The encoded protein is CASSQVLAGVGRTDTQYF.

The V and J genes are TRBV5-1 and TRBJ2-2; the match to TRBD1 covers 7 bases. Trimming took 4 bases from V and 4 from J; bases not matched to a gene: 7. The CDR3 length is 15 residues. CDR1 is SGHRS, CDR2 YFSETQ, per germline. The CDR3 spells CASSPTGDRTGELFF. The CDR3 bases are TGCGCCAGCAGCCCTACAGGGGATCGCACCGGGGAGCTGTTTTTT.

The chain joins TRBV19 to TRBJ1-5; D not resolved. Germline V gene sequence: CDR1 LNHDA, CDR2 SQIVND (reference sequence). Trimming stripped 9 bases from V and 4 bases from J, with 22 bases between. CDR3 length: 16 residues. CDR3 amino acids: CASSSLAVRGNQPQHF. The CDR3 coding sequence is TGTGCCAGCTCCTCCCTCGCGGTCCGTGGAAATCAGCCCCAGCATTTT.

The chain joins TRBV5-1 to TRBJ2-2; 7 positions agree with TRBD2. CDR3 length: 17 amino acids. Germline CDR1 and CDR2: SGHRS and YFSETQ. With V trimmed by 0 bases and J by 0 bases, 5 bases remained unmatched. Written as DNA, the CDR3 is TGCGCCAGCAGCTTGGGTGAGGGAGGGCCGAACACCGGGGAGCTGTTTTTT. Protein sequence: CASSLGEGGPNTGELFF.

The chain has TRBV3-1 (or the pseudogene TRBV3-2) and TRBJ2-3; D remains unclear. The CDR3 sequence is 17 residues long. Deletions cut 1 base from V and 0 bases from J, with 14 bases between. The germline gives CDR1 LGHDT, CDR2 YNNKEL (reference sequence). This CDR3 reads CASSQGLGVYSTDTQYF. For the CDR3, the DNA is TGTGCCAGCAGCCAAGGTTTGGGCGTCTATAGCACAGATACGCAGTATTTT.

The chain uses TRBV3-1 (or the pseudogene TRBV3-2) and TRBJ2-7; possibly TRBD1 for D (5 bases). Germline V lookup: CDR1 LGHDT, CDR2 YNNKEL (reference sequence). V shed 2 bases and J shed 6 bases, with 17 bases lying between them. The CDR3 length is 15 residues. In DNA, the CDR3 is TGTGCCAGCAGCCAATTTCGGAAATGGGGCCTCGAGCAGTACTTC. Its translation: CASSQFRKWGLEQYF.

The chain uses TRBV9 and TRBJ1-4; D remains ambiguous. The germline V and J ends were trimmed by 2 bases and 3 bases, with 8 bases remaining between them. The germline V gene has CDR1 SGDLS and CDR2 YYNGEE. CDR3 length equals 14 residues. The CDR3 reads CASSVGGSNEKLFF. Here the CDR3 DNA reads TGTGCCAGCAGCGTGGGAGGATCTAATGAAAAACTGTTTTTT.

The V and J genes are TRBV19 and TRBJ1-3; 9 bases line up with TRBD1. Looked up from germline, CDR1 is LNHDA and CDR2 is SQIVND (reference sequence). CDR3 length: 16 residues. Trimming removed 5 bases from V and 3 bases from J; junction bases left unmatched: 8. CDR3 loop: CASSLSGTGIGNTIYF. As DNA, the CDR3 is TGTGCCAGTAGTCTCTCCGGGACAGGGATTGGAAACACCATATATTTT.

The J gene is TRBJ2-7, the V gene TRBV5-1, with 8 nucleotides matching TRBD2. Germline V CDR1 and CDR2: SGHRS, YFSETQ. J was trimmed by 4 bases and V by 1 base; bases with no gene match: 7. This CDR3 has 15 amino acids. CDR3 in amino acids: CASSLSGGGGYEQYF. The CDR3 DNA reads TGCGCCAGCAGCTTGAGCGGGGGAGGTGGTTACGAGCAGTACTTC. The full variable domain, completed using reference TRBV5-1 and TRBJ2-7, is KAGVTQTPRYLIKTRGQQVTLSCSPISGHRSVSWYQQTPGQGLQFLFEYFSETQRNKGNFPGRFSGRQFSNSRSEMNVSTLELGDSALYLCASSLSGGGGYEQYFGPGTRLTVT.

J is TRBJ2-3 and V is TRBV28; TRBD2 aligns across 13 bases. The CDR3 is 15 amino acids. CDR1 and CDR2 from the germline V gene are MDHEN and SYDVKM. The V and J ends lost 4 bases and 3 bases, in that order; junction bases with no gene match: 1. The CDR3 here is CASSSTSGRTDTQYF. The CDR3 DNA follows: TGTGCCAGCAGTTCGACTAGCGGGAGGACAGATACGCAGTATTTT.

This sequence joins TRBV10-2 and TRBJ2-7, with D possibly TRBD1 on 5 matching bases. CDR1 is WSHSY, CDR2 SAAADI, per germline. Trimming shortened V by 2 bases and J by 3 bases, and 17 bases separated the two germline ends. This CDR3 spans 16 amino acids. The DNA of the CDR3 is TGCGCCAGCAGTGAGGGGCAGGGAAGGGGTAACTACGAGCAGTACTTC. Protein: CASSEGQGRGNYEQYF.

J is TRBJ2-1 and V is TRBV7-9; 7 bases agree with TRBD2. The CDR3 length is 19 residues. Per germline, CDR1 SEHNR and CDR2 FQNEAQ (reference sequence). With 3 bases clipped from V and 1 base from J, the junction kept 15 bases outside the gene matches. In DNA, the CDR3 is TGTGCCAGCAGCTTCGCCCCTTTCCATGGACTAGAGTCCTACAATGAGCAGTTCTTC. Amino acid sequence: CASSFAPFHGLESYNEQFF. Using reference TRBV7-9 and TRBJ2-1 for the parts outside the CDR3, the full variable domain is DTGVSQNPRHKITKRGQNVTFRCDPISEHNRLYWYRQTLGQGPEFLTYFQNEAQLEKSRLLSDRFSAERPKGSFSTLEIQRTEQGDSAMYLCASSFAPFHGLESYNEQFFGPGTRLTVL.

The CDR3 here is CASSLGTGRNTEAFF. The CDR3 DNA follows: TGCGCCAGCAGCCTCGGGACAGGTCGGAACACTGAAGCTTTCTTT. The chain links TRBV4-1 to TRBJ1-1, with 8 bases matching TRBD1. Trimming removed 4 bases from V and 1 base from J; junction bases left unmatched: 5. CDR3 size: 15 residues. CDR1 is MGHRA, CDR2 YSYEKL, per germline.

This clone has just one count. The chain uses TRBV18 and TRBJ2-2; TRBD1 is a possible D gene (5 bases). Looked up from germline, CDR1 is KGHSH and CDR2 is LQKENI. V was cut by 2 bases and J by 4 bases, with 17 bases left in between. The CDR3 runs to 17 residues. The CDR3 DNA reads TGTGCCAGCTCACCAATGGTAGGGGCACAATTCACCGGGGAGCTGTTTTTT. It yields the protein CASSPMVGAQFTGELFF.

The V call is TRBV5-1, the J call TRBJ1-4; D is possibly TRBD1 (5 bases). V was clipped by 0 bases and J by 7 bases, with 10 bases between them. The CDR3 sequence is 14 residues long. CDR1 is SGHRS and CDR2 is YFSETQ in the germline V gene. The chain's CDR3 is CASSLGQGTEKLFF. CDR3 sequence (DNA): TGCGCCAGCAGCTTGGGTCAGGGAACTGAAAAACTGTTTTTT.

This chain connects TRBV5-1 to TRBJ2-1; D is uncertain. The V end lost 0 bases, the J end lost 6 bases, and 10 bases lay between the germline ends. Germline loops: CDR1 SGHRS, CDR2 YFSETQ. This CDR3 is built from 14 residues. The CDR3 here is CASSLAFLFNEQFF. The CDR3 nucleotides are TGCGCCAGCAGCTTGGCCTTTCTCTTCAATGAGCAGTTCTTC.

V gene TRBV9 combines with J gene TRBJ1-6; no firm D call. This CDR3 spans 15 amino acids. V was pared by 0 bases and J by 1 base, with 5 bases between. Germline V lookup: CDR1 SGDLS, CDR2 YYNGEE. The CDR3 here is CASSVGRSYNSPLHF. Written as DNA, the CDR3 is TGTGCCAGCAGCGTAGGGAGATCCTATAATTCACCCCTCCACTTT.

This clone was detected a few times. Other DNA sequences in this sample translate to the same CDR3. This chain links TRBV15 with TRBJ2-3, with D possibly matching TRBD1 (5 bases). Germline values: CDR1 LNHNV, CDR2 YYDKDF (reference sequence). V gave up 1 base and J gave up 0 bases, with 11 bases separating them. The CDR3 contains 16 residues. The CDR3 region is CATSRGGRESTDTQYF. DNA of the CDR3: TGTGCCACCAGCAGAGGAGGCAGGGAAAGCACAGATACGCAGTATTTT.